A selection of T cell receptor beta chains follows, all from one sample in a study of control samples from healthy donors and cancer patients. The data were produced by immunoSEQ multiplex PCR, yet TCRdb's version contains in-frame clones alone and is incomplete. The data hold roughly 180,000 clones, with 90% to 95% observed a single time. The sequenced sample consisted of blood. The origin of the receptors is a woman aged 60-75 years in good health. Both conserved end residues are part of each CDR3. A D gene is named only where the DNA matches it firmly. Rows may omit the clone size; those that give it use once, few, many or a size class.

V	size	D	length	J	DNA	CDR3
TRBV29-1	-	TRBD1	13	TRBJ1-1	TGCAGCGTTGGGGGACAGGCCGGCACTGAAGCTTTCTTT	CSVGGQAGTEAFF
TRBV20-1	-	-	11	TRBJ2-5	TGCAGTGCTAGAGATCGGCTACCCCAGTACTTC	CSARDRLPQYF
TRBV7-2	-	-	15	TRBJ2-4	TGTGCCAGCAGCTCCCCCAAGGGGTCCAAAAACATTCAGTACTTC	CASSSPKGSKNIQYF
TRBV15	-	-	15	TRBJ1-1	TGTGCCACCAGCACAGCAGGGCGACGAAGCACTGAAGCTTTCTTT	CATSTAGRRSTEAFF
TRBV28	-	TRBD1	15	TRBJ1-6	TGTGCCAGCAGCTATGACAGGGGGAGTAATTCACCCCTCCACTTT	CASSYDRGSNSPLHF
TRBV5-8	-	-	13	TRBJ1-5	TGTGCCAGCAGCTTTCGGGGAGGCCAGCCCCAGCATTTT	CASSFRGGQPQHF
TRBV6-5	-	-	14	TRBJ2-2	TGTGCCAGCAGTTGGGGAGAGAACACCGGGGAGCTGTTTTTT	CASSWGENTGELFF
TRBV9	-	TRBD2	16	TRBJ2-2	TGTGCCAGCAGCGTAGTAGCGGGGGGCCGACTCGGGGAGCTGTTTTTT	CASSVVAGGRLGELFF
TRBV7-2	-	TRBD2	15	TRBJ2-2	TGTGCCAGCAGCTTTGCGGGGGGGAACACCGGGGAGCTGTTTTTT	CASSFAGGNTGELFF
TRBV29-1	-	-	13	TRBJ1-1	TGCAGCGCCGGGACCTCCTTGAACACTGAAGCTTTCTTT	CSAGTSLNTEAFF
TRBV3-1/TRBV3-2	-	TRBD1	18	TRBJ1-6	TGTGCCAGCAGCCAAGGCCAGGGGGCAGGATCCTATAATTCACCCCTCCACTTT	CASSQGQGAGSYNSPLHF
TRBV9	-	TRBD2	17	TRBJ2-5	TGTGCCAGCAGCGTGGGGACTAGCGGGGCGTACCAAGAGACCCAGTACTTC	CASSVGTSGAYQETQYF
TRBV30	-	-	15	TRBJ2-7	TGTGCCTGGAGTGTAGGGGGGGCAAACTCCTACGAGCAGTACTTT	CAWSVGGANSYEQYF
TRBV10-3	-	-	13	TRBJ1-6	TGTGCCATCAGTGGGGGAGGGGAATCACCCCTCCACTTT	CAISGGGESPLHF
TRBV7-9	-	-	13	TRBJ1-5	TGTGCCAGCAGAAACTCTATTTATCAGCCCCAGCATTTT	CASRNSIYQPQHF
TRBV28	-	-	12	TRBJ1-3	TGTGCCAGCAGTTTTCGGCGGAACACCATATATTTT	CASSFRRNTIYF
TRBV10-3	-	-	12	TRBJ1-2	TGTGCCATCAGTGTGGAGGGCTATGGCTACACCTTC	CAISVEGYGYTF
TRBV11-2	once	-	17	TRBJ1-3	TGTGCCAGCAGCTTTTTCCAGGGGCAGACCTCTGGAAACACCATATATTTT	CASSFFQGQTSGNTIYF